This T cell receptor (beta chain) derives from a study of T cell responses to AZD1222 COVID-19 vaccine. Overall study findings and caveats: Receipt of two AZD1222 doses was followed by a rise in Spike-specific TCR breadth and depth. It should be noted that donors were predominantly white British and more often female, and clonal diversity was possibly underestimated. A reported finding is that nearly half of spike-specific TCRs target unmutated variant regions.

This clone was detected once. Its specificity is not known. V was clipped by 4 bases and J by 10 bases; unmatched bases: 18. CDR1 is LGHDT and CDR2 is YNNKEL in the germline V gene (reference sequence). The CDR3 totals 16 residues. Method: immunoSEQ multiplex PCR; TCRdb's copy keeps in-frame clones and lacks some. The sample contains about 84,000 clones, 70% to 90% of which appear only once. Sample: peripheral blood, taken on day 0 of AZD1222 vaccination. The TCR originated in an adult in good health. The genes are TRBV3-1 (or the pseudogene TRBV3-2) and TRBJ1-1; 7 bases are a match to TRBD1. CDR3 protein: CASSRRQTGDAEGAFF. The CDR3 coding sequence is TGTGCCAGCAGCCGCCGCCAAACAGGGGACGCCGAAGGAGCTTTCTTT.